This T cell receptor beta chain was identified during a study of blood T cells in healthy people across ages. The CDR3 has 15 residues. The V and J ends lost 2 bases and 4 bases respectively, with 14 bases between them. From germline, CDR1 is LGHDT and CDR2 YNNKEL (reference sequence). This clonotype appeared a few times. Its antigen is still unknown. Each donor's blood draw was around 10 milliliters of peripheral blood. Together with a sample-barcoded 5' primer, a J-beta primer mix was included in a second PCR lasting about 6 to 11 cycles. Every cDNA was tagged by a template-switch adaptor with 12 random nucleotides. TCRdb fed the 5' RACE reads into MiXCR, producing one record per CDR3 protein. Of 1.5 million to 2 million distinct CDR3 sequences listed, 25% to 30% are singletons. Overall study results and limits: Comparison with aged donors showed that long-lived donors had more naive CD4+ cells and higher diversity. Across the age range, TCR beta diversity per million T cells fell in a roughly linear way.

The sequence was collected from a woman aged 25 to 39 in good health. The sequenced sample consisted of blood. The chain joins TRBV3-1 to TRBJ2-5; D may be TRBD1 (5 bases). The CDR3 spells CASSQWSRGGETQYF. CDR3 nucleotides: TGTGCCAGCAGCCAATGGTCAAGGGGCGGAGAGACCCAGTACTTC.